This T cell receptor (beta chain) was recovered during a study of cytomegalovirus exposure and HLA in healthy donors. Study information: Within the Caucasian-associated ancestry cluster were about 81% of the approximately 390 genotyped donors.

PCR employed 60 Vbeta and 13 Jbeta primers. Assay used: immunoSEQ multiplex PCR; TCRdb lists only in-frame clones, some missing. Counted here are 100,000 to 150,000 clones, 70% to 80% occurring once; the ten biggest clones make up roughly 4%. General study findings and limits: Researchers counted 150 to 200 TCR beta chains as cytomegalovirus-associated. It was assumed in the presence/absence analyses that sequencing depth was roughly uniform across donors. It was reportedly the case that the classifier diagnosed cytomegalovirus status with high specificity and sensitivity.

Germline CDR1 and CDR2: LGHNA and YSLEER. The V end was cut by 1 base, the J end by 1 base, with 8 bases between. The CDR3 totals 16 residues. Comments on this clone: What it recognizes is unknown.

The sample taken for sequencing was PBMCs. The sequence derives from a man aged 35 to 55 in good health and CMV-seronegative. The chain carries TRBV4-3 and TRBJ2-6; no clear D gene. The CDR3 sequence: CASSQVAGSGANVLTF. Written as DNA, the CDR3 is TGCGCCAGCAGCCAAGTGGCCGGGTCTGGGGCCAACGTCCTGACTTTC.